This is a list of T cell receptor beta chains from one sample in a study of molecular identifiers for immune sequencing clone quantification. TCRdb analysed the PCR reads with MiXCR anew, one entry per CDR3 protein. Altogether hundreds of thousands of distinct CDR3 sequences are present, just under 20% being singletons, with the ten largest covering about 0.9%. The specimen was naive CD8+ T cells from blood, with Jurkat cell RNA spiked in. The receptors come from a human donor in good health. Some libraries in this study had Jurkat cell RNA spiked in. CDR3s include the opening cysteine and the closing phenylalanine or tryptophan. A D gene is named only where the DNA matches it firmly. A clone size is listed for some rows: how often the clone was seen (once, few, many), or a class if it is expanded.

cdr3_nt: TGTGCCAGCAGTTCAGGACAGGGAAGGAATCAGCCCCAGCATTTT
cdr3_aa: CASSSGQGRNQPQHF
d_call: TRBD1
clone_size: many
j_call: TRBJ1-5
v_call: TRBV6-5

cdr3_nt: TGCAGCCATTTAAAGGAAACAGATACGCAGTATTTT
cdr3_aa: CSHLKETDTQYF
d_call: -
clone_size: many
j_call: TRBJ2-3
v_call: TRBV29-1

cdr3_nt: TGTGCCAGTAGTATAAAACTAGCGCGCTCCTACGAGCAGTACTTC
cdr3_aa: CASSIKLARSYEQYF
d_call: TRBD2
clone_size: few
j_call: TRBJ2-7
v_call: TRBV19

cdr3_nt: TGCGCCAGCAGCCAAGATTTCCAGGGGTATCAGCCCCAGCATTTT
cdr3_aa: CASSQDFQGYQPQHF
d_call: -
clone_size: many
j_call: TRBJ1-5
v_call: TRBV4-3

cdr3_nt: TGCGCCAGCAGGGGGCAGGCTAGCGGGGGACTCCTCTGGAAGGGACGAGCCAAAAACATTCAGTACTTC
cdr3_aa: CASRGQASGGLLWKGRAKNIQYF
d_call: TRBD2
clone_size: many
j_call: TRBJ2-4
v_call: TRBV23-1

cdr3_nt: TGCGCCCGGCGAGGGCGGGACAATCAGCCCCAGCATTTT
cdr3_aa: CARRGRDNQPQHF
d_call: -
clone_size: many
j_call: TRBJ1-5
v_call: TRBV5-1

cdr3_nt: TGTGCCTGGAGTGCCTCTCTCTTTACGGATTACTCCTACGAGCAGTACTTC
cdr3_aa: CAWSASLFTDYSYEQYF
d_call: -
clone_size: few
j_call: TRBJ2-7
v_call: TRBV30

cdr3_nt: TGTGCCAGCAGCCCCGAGGGGGGCTCGAATGAGCAGTTCTTC
cdr3_aa: CASSPEGGSNEQFF
d_call: -
clone_size: many
j_call: TRBJ2-1
v_call: TRBV13

cdr3_nt: TGTGCCACCAGCAGCAGACTAGCAGATACGCAGTATTTT
cdr3_aa: CATSSRLADTQYF
d_call: -
clone_size: few
j_call: TRBJ2-3
v_call: TRBV15

cdr3_nt: TGTGCCAGCAGCCAGGCAGAAAACTATGGCTACACCTTC
cdr3_aa: CASSQAENYGYTF
d_call: -
clone_size: many
j_call: TRBJ1-2
v_call: TRBV3-1

cdr3_nt: TGTGCCACCAGTGATTTAAGGACAGGGGCAAATGAGCAGTTCTTC
cdr3_aa: CATSDLRTGANEQFF
d_call: TRBD1
clone_size: -
j_call: TRBJ2-1
v_call: TRBV24-1

cdr3_nt: TGTGCCAGCAGTGAAAGCGTACTAGCGGGGCACGAGCAGTACTTC
cdr3_aa: CASSESVLAGHEQYF
d_call: TRBD2
clone_size: many
j_call: TRBJ2-7
v_call: TRBV2

cdr3_nt: TGTGCCAGCAGCGTAGATGGCGGGGGTCTCGAGCAGTACTTC
cdr3_aa: CASSVDGGGLEQYF
d_call: TRBD2
clone_size: -
j_call: TRBJ2-7
v_call: TRBV9

cdr3_nt: TGTGCCAGCAGTTCACAGGGGCATAGCTCCTACAATGAGCAGTTCTTC
cdr3_aa: CASSSQGHSSYNEQFF
d_call: TRBD1
clone_size: many
j_call: TRBJ2-1
v_call: TRBV6-5

cdr3_nt: TGTGCCAGCAGCTTGGACTTAAAGGATACGCAGTATTTT
cdr3_aa: CASSLDLKDTQYF
d_call: -
clone_size: many
j_call: TRBJ2-3
v_call: TRBV7-3

cdr3_nt: TGTGCCAGCAGCTTAGGGTCTGACAGGAGAAGCTCCTACGAGCAGTACTTC
cdr3_aa: CASSLGSDRRSSYEQYF
d_call: -
clone_size: many
j_call: TRBJ2-7
v_call: TRBV7-2

cdr3_nt: TGTGCCAGCAGTTACGACAGGGGGCGAGAGACCCAGTACTTC
cdr3_aa: CASSYDRGRETQYF
d_call: TRBD1
clone_size: -
j_call: TRBJ2-5
v_call: TRBV6-2/TRBV6-3

cdr3_nt: TGTGCCAGCAGCTTAGAGGCAATTGGGGGCGACTATGGCTACACCTTC
cdr3_aa: CASSLEAIGGDYGYTF
d_call: -
clone_size: many
j_call: TRBJ1-2
v_call: TRBV11-2

cdr3_nt: TGTGCCAGCAGCCAAGAGGGGACAGCAAGCTATGGCTACACCTTC
cdr3_aa: CASSQEGTASYGYTF
d_call: TRBD1
clone_size: many
j_call: TRBJ1-2
v_call: TRBV14

cdr3_nt: TGTGCCAGCAGCCAAGATCACCCCGGGACTAGCGGGAGTTACGAGCAGTACTTC
cdr3_aa: CASSQDHPGTSGSYEQYF
d_call: TRBD2
clone_size: -
j_call: TRBJ2-7
v_call: TRBV3-1